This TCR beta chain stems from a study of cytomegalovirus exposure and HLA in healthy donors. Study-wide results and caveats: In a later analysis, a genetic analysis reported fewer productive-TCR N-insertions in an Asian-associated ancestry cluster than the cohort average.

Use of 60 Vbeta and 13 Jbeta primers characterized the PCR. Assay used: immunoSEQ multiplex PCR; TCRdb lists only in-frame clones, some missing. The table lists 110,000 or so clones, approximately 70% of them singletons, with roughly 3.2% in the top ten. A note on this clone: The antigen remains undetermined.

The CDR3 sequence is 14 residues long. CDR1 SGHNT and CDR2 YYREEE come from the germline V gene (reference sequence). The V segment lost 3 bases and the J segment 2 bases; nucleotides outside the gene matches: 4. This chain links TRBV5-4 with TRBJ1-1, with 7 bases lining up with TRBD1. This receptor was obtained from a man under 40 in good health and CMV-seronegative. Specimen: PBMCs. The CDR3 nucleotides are TGTGCCAGCAGCTCCCGGGACAGAAACACTGAAGCTTTCTTT. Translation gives CASSSRDRNTEAFF. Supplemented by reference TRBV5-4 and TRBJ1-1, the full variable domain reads ETGVTQSPTHLIKTRGQQVTLRCSSQSGHNTVSWYQQALGQGPQFIFQYYREEENGRGNFPPRFSGLQFPNYSSELNVNALELDDSALYLCASSSRDRNTEAFFGQGTRLTVV.